The T cell receptor beta chain described here comes from a study of glioma-infiltrating T cells after dendritic cell vaccination. Study-level results: The cohort had few patients with full blood and tumor sets.

V was cut by 3 bases and J by 8 bases, with 11 bases left in between. The CDR3 totals 12 residues. Germline CDR1 SGDLS, CDR2 YYNGEE. Primers: 60 V beta forward and 13 J beta reverse. Data came from immunoSEQ multiplex PCR; TCRdb stores just in-frame clones and leaves some out. The table lists about 63,000 clones, 85% to 90% of them singletons. As to this clone: Its cognate antigen is unknown.

Sample time point: after dendritic cell vaccination, including at tumor progression/relapse. Sequenced here: blood, sampled after dendritic cell vaccination. The V call is TRBV9, the J call TRBJ1-2; D may be TRBD1 (5 bases). The receptor's source is a human donor with glioblastoma. The CDR3 sequence is CASSAGGDGYTF. DNA of the CDR3: TGTGCCAGCAGCGCGGGGGGGGACGGCTACACCTTC.